This T cell receptor (beta chain) is from a study of T cells in Graves' hyperthyroidism and ophthalmopathy. Researchers amplified the TCR beta CDR3 regions from RNA transcripts. The primer set for the first-round RT-PCR of the TCR CDR3 was HTBI. TCRdb re-called the multiplex PCR reads through MiXCR, storing one row per CDR3 protein. In the table there are about 560,000 distinct CDR3 sequences, approximately 14% of which are singletons. The CDR3 runs 14 residues. In germline, CDR1 is WNHNN, CDR2 SYGVQD (reference sequence). V trimming: 6 bases; J trimming: 6 bases; junction bases outside the gene matches: 5. This clonotype was counted many times. The PBMCs were taken from about 10 ml of fresh peripheral blood.

J is TRBJ2-1 and V is TRBV10-1; TRBD2 aligns across 10 bases. Sequencing input: blood. The source is a woman in her thirties with Graves' hyperthyroidism. DNA of the CDR3: TGCGCCAGCAGCCCCAGCGGGAGGGTCAATGAGCAGTTCTTC. Its protein is CASSPSGRVNEQFF.